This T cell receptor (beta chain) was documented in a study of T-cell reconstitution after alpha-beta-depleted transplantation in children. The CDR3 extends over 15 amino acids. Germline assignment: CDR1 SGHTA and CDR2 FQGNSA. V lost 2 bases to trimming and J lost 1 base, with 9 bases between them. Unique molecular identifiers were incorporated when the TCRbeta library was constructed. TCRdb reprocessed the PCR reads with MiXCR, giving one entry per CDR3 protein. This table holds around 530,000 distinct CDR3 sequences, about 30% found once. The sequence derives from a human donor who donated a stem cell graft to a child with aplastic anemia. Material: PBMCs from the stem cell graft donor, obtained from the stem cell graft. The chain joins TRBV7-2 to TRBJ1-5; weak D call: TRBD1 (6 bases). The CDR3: CASSLRGGSNQPQHF. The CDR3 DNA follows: TGTGCCAGCAGCTTAAGGGGGGGAAGCAATCAGCCCCAGCATTTT. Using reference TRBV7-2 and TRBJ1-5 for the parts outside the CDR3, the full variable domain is GAGVSQSPSNKVTEKGKDVELRCDPISGHTALYWYRQSLGQGLEFLIYFQGNSAPDKSGLPSDRFSAERTGGSVSTLTIQRTQQEDSAVYLCASSLRGGSNQPQHFGDGTRLSIL.